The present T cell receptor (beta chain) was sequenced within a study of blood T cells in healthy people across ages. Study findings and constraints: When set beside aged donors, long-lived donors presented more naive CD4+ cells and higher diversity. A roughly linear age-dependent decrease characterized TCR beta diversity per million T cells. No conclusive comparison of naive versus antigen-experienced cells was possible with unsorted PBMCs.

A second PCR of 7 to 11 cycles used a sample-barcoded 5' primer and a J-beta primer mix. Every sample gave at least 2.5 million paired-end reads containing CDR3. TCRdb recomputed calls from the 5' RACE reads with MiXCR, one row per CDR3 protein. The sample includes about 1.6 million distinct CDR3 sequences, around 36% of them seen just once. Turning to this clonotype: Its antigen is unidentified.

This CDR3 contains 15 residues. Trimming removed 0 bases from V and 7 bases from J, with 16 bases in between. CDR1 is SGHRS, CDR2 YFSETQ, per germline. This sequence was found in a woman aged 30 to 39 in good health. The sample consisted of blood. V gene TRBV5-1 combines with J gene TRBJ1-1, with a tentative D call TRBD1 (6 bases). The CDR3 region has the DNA TGCGCCAGCAGCTTGGCACAGGCCGAACAGGGTGAAGCTTTCTTT. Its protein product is CASSLAQAEQGEAFF.